This T cell receptor beta chain originates from a study of blood T cell repertoires in COVID-19. At the level of the study: From the United States, Italy and Spain came samples of acute and convalescent COVID-19. T cells, B-cell-depleted T cells, or PBMCs supplied cDNA or gDNA.

Germline V gene lookup returns CDR1 PRHDT and CDR2 FYEKMQ (reference sequence). The CDR3 is 11 residues long. Trimming removed 6 bases at V and 9 bases at J, with 9 bases between. Original methodology: From reference gene primer amplification, estimates of nucleated cell counts were derived. Sequencing used immunoSEQ multiplex PCR; TCRdb keeps in-frame clones, though not all of them. Clonal size and the V and J genes are those of that table, whereas D and trimming came from the DNA. The sample records about 210,000 clones, approximately 80% being singletons. This TCR was sampled from a man aged 45-65 years with active or convalescent COVID-19. Sequenced material: peripheral blood. V and J are TRBV13 and TRBJ1-5, with a weak D call TRBD1 (5 bases). CDR3 nucleotide sequence: TGTGCCAGCAGACGGGGGGGGCCCCAGCATTTT. Amino acids: CASRRGGPQHF.